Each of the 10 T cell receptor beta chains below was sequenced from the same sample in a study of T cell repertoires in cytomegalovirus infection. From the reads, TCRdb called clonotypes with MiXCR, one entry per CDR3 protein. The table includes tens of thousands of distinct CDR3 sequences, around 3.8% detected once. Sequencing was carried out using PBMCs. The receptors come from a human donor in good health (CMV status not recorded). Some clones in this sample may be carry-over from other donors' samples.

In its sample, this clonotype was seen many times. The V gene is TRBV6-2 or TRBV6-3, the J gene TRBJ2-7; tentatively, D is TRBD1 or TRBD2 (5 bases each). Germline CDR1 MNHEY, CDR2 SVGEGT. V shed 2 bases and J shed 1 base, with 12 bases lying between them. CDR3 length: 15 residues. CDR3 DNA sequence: TGTGCCAGCAGTTACCTCCGGGACGGATCCTACGAGCAGTACTTC. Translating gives CASSYLRDGSYEQYF.

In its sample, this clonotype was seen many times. CDR3 nucleotide sequence: TGTGCCAGCAGTTCCCCGATCAGGGCCTACAATGAGCAGTTCTTC. Protein sequence: CASSSPIRAYNEQFF. The gene calls are TRBV6-2 or TRBV6-3 and TRBJ2-1, with D possibly TRBD1 on 5 matching bases. This CDR3 contains 15 residues. The V gene lost 4 bases and the J gene lost 2 bases, with 12 bases spanning the gap. Germline assignment: CDR1 MNHEY and CDR2 SVGEGT.

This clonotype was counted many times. CDR3 amino acids: CASNRNNQPQHF. The CDR3 coding sequence is TGTGCCAGCAACCGGAACAATCAGCCCCAGCATTTT. The chain employs TRBV28 and TRBJ1-5, with unresolved D. This CDR3 contains 12 residues. CDR1 is MDHEN, CDR2 SYDVKM, per germline. The V end was cut by 7 bases, the J end by 3 bases, with 7 bases between.

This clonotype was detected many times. The CDR3 DNA is TGCAGCGTTGAATTCGCTAGCTCCTCGGGTGAGCAGTACTTC. Translation: CSVEFASSSGEQYF. The rearrangement uses TRBV29-1 and TRBJ2-7; TRBD2 is a possible D gene (5 bases). Per germline, CDR1 SQVTM and CDR2 ANQGSEA. Between the trimmed V and J ends, which lost 2 bases and 7 bases, there was a span of 18 bases. This CDR3 is 14 amino acids long.

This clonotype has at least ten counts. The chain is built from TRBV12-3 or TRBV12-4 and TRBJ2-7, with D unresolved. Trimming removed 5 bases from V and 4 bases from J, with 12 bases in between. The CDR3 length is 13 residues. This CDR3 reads CASSAVVGYEQYF. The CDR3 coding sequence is TGTGCCAGCAGTGCCGTGGTGGGTTACGAGCAGTACTTC.

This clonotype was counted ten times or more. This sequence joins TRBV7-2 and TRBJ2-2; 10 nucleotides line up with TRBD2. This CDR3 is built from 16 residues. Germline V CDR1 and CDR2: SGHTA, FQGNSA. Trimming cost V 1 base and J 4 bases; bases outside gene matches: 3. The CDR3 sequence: CASSLGLAGVTGELFF. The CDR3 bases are TGTGCCAGCAGCTTAGGGCTAGCGGGAGTCACCGGGGAGCTGTTTTTT.

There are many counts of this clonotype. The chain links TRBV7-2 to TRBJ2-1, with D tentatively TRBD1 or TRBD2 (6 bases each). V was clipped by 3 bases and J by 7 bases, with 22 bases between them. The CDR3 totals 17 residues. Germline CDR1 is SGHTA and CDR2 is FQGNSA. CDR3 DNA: TGTGCCAGCAGCTTTCGTTCTCGGGCGGGACAAGTGAATGAGCAGTTCTTC. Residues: CASSFRSRAGQVNEQFF.

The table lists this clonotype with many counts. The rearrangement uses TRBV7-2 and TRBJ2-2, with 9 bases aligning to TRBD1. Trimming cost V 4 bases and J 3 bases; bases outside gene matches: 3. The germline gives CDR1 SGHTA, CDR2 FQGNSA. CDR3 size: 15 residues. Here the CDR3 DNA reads TGTGCCAGCAGCTCCTGGGACAGGGACACCGGGGAGCTGTTTTTT. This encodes CASSSWDRDTGELFF.

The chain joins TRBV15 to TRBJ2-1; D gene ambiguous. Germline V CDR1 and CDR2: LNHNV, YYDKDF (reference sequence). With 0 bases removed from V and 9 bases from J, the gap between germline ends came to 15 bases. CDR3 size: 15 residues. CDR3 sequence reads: CATSRDRGYSIEQFF. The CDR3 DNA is TGTGCCACCAGCAGAGATCGCGGCTACTCCATTGAGCAGTTCTTC.

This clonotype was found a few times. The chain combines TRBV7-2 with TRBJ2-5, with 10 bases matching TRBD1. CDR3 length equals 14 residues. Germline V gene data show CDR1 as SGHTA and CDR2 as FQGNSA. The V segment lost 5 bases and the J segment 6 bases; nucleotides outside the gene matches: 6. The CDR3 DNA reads TGTGCCAGCAGCGCCGGGGGACAGGGGAAGACCCAGTACTTC. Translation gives CASSAGGQGKTQYF.